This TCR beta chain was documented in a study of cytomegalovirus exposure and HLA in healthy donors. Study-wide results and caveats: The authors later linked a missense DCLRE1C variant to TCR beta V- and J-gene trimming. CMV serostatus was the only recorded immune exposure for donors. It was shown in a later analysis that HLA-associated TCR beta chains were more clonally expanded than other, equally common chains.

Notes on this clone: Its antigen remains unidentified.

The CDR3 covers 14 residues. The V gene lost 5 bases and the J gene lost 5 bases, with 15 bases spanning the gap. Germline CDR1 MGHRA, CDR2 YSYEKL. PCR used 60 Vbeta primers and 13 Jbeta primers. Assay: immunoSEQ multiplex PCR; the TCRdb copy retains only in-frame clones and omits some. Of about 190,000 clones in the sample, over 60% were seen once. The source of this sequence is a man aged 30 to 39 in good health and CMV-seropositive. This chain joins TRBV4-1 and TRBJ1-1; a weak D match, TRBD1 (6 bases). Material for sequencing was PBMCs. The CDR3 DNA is TGCGCCAGCAGCAGCGGGGGCGTACGGACTGAAGCTTTCTTT. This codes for CASSSGGVRTEAFF.